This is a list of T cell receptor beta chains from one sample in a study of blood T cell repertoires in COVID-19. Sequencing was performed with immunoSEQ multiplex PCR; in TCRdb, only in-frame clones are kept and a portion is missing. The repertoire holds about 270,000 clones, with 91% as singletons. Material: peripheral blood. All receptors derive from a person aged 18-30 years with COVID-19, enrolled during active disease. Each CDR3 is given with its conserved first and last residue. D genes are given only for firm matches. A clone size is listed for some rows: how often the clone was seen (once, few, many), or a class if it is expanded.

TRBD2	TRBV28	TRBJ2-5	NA	CASSLAGGEETQYF	TGTGCCAGCAGTTTAGCGGGAGGAGAAGAGACCCAGTACTTC
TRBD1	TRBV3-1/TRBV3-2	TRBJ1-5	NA	CASSRTGGNQPQHF	TGTGCCAGCAGCCGGACAGGGGGCAATCAGCCCCAGCATTTT
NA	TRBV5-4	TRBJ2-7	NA	CASSLGGGEQYF	TGTGCCAGCAGCTTAGGGGGGGGCGAGCAGTACTTC
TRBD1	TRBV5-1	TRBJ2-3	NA	CATRTGPSTDTQYF	TGCGCCACCAGGACAGGACCTAGCACAGATACGCAGTATTTT
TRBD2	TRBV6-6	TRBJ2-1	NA	CASSSGGGALGEQFF	TGTGCCAGCAGTTCGGGCGGGGGGGCTCTCGGTGAGCAGTTCTTC
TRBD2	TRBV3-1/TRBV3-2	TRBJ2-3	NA	CASSRRKSSGKPDTQYF	TGTGCCAGCAGCCGAAGAAAATCTAGCGGGAAACCAGATACGCAGTATTTT
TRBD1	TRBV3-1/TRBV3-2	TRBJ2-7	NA	CASSHEDRAYEQYF	TGTGCCAGCAGCCACGAGGACAGGGCCTACGAGCAGTACTTC
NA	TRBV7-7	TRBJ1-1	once	CASSQDRNTEAFF	TGTGCCAGCAGCCAGGACAGGAACACTGAAGCTTTCTTT
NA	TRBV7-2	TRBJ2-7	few	CASTLIGTFYEQYF	TGTGCCAGCACCCTCATCGGGACTTTCTACGAGCAGTACTTC
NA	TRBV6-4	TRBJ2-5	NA	CATLADSRGPYQETQYF	TGTGCCACCTTGGCCGACTCCAGAGGGCCGTACCAAGAGACCCAGTACTTC
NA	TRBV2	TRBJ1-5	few	CASGQVTDNQPQHF	TGTGCCAGTGGGCAAGTGACAGACAATCAGCCCCAGCATTTT
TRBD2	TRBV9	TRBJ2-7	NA	CASSAGLAGYEQYF	TGTGCCAGCAGTGCGGGACTAGCGGGCTACGAGCAGTACTTC
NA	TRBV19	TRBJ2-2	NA	CASSIRAGELFF	TGTGCCAGTAGTATACGGGCCGGGGAGCTGTTTTTT
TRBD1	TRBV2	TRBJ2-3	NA	CASSVRGQVRGTQYF	TGTGCCAGCAGTGTCCGGGGACAGGTGAGAGGTACGCAGTATTTT
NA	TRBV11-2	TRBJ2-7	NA	CASSLAGIDEQYF	TGTGCCAGCAGCTTAGCAGGGATCGACGAGCAGTACTTC
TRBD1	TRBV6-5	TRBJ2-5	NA	CASMDRGYETQYF	TGTGCCAGCATGGACAGGGGATACGAGACCCAGTACTTC
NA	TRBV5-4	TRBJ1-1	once	CASSLYAGNTEAFF	TGTGCCAGCAGCTTGTATGCAGGGAACACTGAAGCTTTCTTT
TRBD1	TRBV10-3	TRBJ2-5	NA	CAIRGQGTGETQYF	TGTGCCATCAGGGGACAGGGGACTGGGGAGACCCAGTACTTC
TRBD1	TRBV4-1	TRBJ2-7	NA	CASSQQPGQGFSYEQYF	TGCGCCAGCAGCCAACAACCGGGACAGGGGTTTTCTTACGAGCAGTACTTC
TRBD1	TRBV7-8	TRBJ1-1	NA	CASSSSLDRANTEAFF	TGTGCCAGCAGCTCGAGCTTAGACAGGGCAAACACTGAAGCTTTCTTT
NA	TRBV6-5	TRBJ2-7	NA	CASSQKGAGEQYF	TGTGCCAGCAGCCAGAAAGGGGCCGGCGAGCAGTACTTC
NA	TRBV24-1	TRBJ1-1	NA	CATSLIQGKNTEAFF	TGTGCCACCAGCCTTATTCAGGGGAAGAACACTGAAGCTTTCTTT
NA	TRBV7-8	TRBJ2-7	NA	CASSLAWGKGGYEQYF	TGTGCCAGCAGCTTAGCGTGGGGAAAGGGAGGATACGAGCAGTACTTC
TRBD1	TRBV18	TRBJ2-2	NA	CASSPDRGITGELFF	TGTGCCAGCTCACCCGACAGGGGAATCACCGGGGAGCTGTTTTTT
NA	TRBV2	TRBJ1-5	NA	CATTTDLSNQPQHF	TGTGCCACCACGACTGATCTTAGCAATCAGCCCCAGCATTTT
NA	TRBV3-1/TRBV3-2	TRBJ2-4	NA	CASSHDSQNIQYF	TGTGCCAGCAGCCACGACTCCCAAAACATTCAGTACTTC
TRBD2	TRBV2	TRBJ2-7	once	CASRGTRGSYEQYF	TGTGCCAGCAGGGGGACTAGGGGGTCCTACGAGCAGTACTTC
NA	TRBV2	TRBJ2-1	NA	CASSEGPGVEQFF	TGTGCCAGCAGTGAAGGGCCGGGTGTGGAGCAGTTCTTC
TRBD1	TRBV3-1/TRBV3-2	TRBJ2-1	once	CASSQTLRQGNEQFF	TGTGCCAGCAGCCAGACCCTAAGACAGGGGAATGAGCAGTTCTTC
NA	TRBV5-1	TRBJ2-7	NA	CASSSVRAEQYF	TGCGCCAGCAGCTCCGTGCGGGCCGAGCAGTACTTC
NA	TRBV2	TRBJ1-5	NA	CASSEFRGANQPQHF	TGTGCCAGCAGTGAATTTCGGGGAGCCAATCAGCCCCAGCATTTT
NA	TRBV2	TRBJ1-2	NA	CAIQNFNYGYTF	TGTGCCATCCAAAATTTCAACTATGGCTACACCTTC
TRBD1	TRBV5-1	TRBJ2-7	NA	CASSLGQGKEQYF	TGCGCCAGCAGCTTGGGACAGGGGAAGGAGCAGTACTTC
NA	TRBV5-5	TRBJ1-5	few	CASSLDPAGHNQPQHF	TGTGCCAGCAGCTTGGATCCGGCAGGGCACAATCAGCCCCAGCATTTT
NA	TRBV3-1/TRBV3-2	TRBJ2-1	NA	CASSQEALAPSYNEQFF	TGTGCCAGCAGCCAAGAGGCCCTAGCTCCCTCCTACAATGAGCAGTTCTTC
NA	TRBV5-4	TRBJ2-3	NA	CASSGVRGDTQYF	TGTGCCAGCAGCGGAGTCCGGGGAGATACGCAGTATTTT
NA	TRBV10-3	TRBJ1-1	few	CAISEGMGANTEAFF	TGTGCCATCAGTGAGGGAATGGGGGCGAACACTGAAGCTTTCTTT
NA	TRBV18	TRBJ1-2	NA	CASSPEDSYGYTF	TGTGCCAGCTCACCTGAGGATAGCTATGGCTACACCTTC
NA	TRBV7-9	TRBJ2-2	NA	CASSPLSGELFF	TGTGCCAGCAGCCCGCTATCCGGGGAGCTGTTTTTT
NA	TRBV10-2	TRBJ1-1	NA	CASRRHLNTEAFF	TGCGCCAGCAGAAGACATCTGAACACTGAAGCTTTCTTT
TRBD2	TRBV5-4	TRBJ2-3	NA	CASSSGLAGDPDTQYF	TGTGCCAGCAGCTCGGGACTAGCGGGAGATCCGGATACGCAGTATTTT
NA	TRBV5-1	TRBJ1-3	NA	CASSFSPPGQVLSGNTIYF	TGCGCCAGCAGCTTCTCGCCTCCGGGACAAGTCCTCTCTGGAAACACCATATATTTT